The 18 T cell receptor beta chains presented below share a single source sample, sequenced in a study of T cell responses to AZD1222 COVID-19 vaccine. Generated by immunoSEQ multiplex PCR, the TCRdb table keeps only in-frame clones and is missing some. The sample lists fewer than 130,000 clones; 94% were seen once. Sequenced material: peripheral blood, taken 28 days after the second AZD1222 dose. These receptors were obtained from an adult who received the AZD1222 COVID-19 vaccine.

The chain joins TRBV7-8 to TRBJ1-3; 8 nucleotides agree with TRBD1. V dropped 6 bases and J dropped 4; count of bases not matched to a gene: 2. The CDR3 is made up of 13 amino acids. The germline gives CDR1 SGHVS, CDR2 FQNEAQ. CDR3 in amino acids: CASRRTGGNTIYF. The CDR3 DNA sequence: TGTGCCAGCAGGCGGACAGGGGGAAACACCATATATTTT.

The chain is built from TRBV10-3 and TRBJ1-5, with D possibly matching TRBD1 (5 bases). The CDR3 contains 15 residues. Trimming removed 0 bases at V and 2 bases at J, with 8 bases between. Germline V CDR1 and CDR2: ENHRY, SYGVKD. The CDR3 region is CAISESGDGNQPQHF. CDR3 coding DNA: TGTGCCATCAGTGAGTCAGGGGATGGCAATCAGCCCCAGCATTTT.

CDR3 residues: CASSFSSGYEQYF. CDR3 bases: TGTGCCAGCAGTTTTAGCAGCGGTTACGAGCAGTACTTC. This sequence joins TRBV12-3 or TRBV12-4 and TRBJ2-7; D is possibly TRBD2 (5 bases). The CDR3 is 13 amino acids. V lost 3 bases and J 4 bases, leaving 10 bases between the germline ends.

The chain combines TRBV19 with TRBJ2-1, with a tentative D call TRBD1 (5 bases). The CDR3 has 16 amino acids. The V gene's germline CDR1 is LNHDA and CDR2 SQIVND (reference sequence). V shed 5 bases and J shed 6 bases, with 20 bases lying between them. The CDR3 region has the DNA TGTGCCAGTAGTCCGCGGCCCGGACACGTCTTCAATGAGCAGTTCTTC. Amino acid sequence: CASSPRPGHVFNEQFF. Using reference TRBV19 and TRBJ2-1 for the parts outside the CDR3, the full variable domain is DGGITQSPKYLFRKEGQNVTLSCEQNLNHDAMYWYRQDPGQGLRLIYYSQIVNDFQKGDIAEGYSVSREKKESFPLTVTSAQKNPTAFYLCASSPRPGHVFNEQFFGPGTRLTVL.

CDR3 protein: CASHRGRNTGELFF. The CDR3, as DNA: TGTGCCAGCCACAGGGGGCGGAACACCGGGGAGCTGTTTTTT. This chain joins TRBV6-5 and TRBJ2-2; the match to TRBD1 covers 9 bases. The CDR3 spans 14 residues. Trimming removed 8 bases from V and 1 base from J; junction bases left unmatched: 2. CDR1 is MNHEY and CDR2 is SVGAGI in the germline V gene.

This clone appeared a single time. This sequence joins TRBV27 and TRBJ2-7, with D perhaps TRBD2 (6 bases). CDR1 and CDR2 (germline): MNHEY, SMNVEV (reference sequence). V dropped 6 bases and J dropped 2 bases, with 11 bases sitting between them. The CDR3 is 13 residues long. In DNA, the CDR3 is TGTGCCAGCAGAAATCGCGGGGCCTACGAGCAGTACTTC. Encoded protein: CASRNRGAYEQYF.

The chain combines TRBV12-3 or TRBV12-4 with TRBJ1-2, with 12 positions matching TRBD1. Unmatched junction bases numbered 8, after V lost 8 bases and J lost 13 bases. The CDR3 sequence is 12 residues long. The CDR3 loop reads CASSGQGAYGTF. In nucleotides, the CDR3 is TGTGCCAGCTCGGGACAGGGGGCTTACGGCACCTTC.

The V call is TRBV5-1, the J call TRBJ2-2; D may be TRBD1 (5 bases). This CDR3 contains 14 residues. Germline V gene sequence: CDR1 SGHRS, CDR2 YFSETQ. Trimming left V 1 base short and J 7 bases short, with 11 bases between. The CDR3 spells CASSLPQGHGELFF. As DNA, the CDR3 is TGCGCCAGCAGCTTGCCTCAGGGCCACGGGGAGCTGTTTTTT.

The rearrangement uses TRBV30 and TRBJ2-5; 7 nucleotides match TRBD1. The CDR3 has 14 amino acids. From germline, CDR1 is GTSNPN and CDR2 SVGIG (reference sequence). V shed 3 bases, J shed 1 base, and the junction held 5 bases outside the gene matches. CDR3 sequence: CAWSPGTAQETQYF. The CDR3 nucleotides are TGTGCCTGGAGCCCTGGGACAGCCCAAGAGACCCAGTACTTC. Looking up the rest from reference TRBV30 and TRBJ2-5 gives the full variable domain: SQTIHQWPATLVQPVGSPLSLECTVEGTSNPNLYWYRQAAGRGLQLLFYSVGIGQISSEVPQNLSASRPQDRQFILSSKKLLLSDSGFYLCAWSPGTAQETQYFGPGTRLLVL.

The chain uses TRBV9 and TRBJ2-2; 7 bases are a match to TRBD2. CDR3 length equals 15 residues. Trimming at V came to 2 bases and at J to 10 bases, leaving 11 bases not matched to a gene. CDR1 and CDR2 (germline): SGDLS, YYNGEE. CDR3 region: CASSVGGLSFEELFF. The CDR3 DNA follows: TGTGCCAGCAGCGTTGGGGGACTATCTTTTGAGGAGCTGTTTTTT.

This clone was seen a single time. The CDR3 region is CASSLELAAYEQYF. CDR3 in DNA: TGTGCCAGCAGCTTAGAACTAGCGGCCTACGAGCAGTACTTC. V is TRBV7-9 and J is TRBJ2-7; 8 positions match TRBD2. This CDR3 contains 14 residues. J gave up 2 bases and V 1 base, and 1 base lay outside the gene matches. CDR1 is SEHNR and CDR2 is FQNEAQ in the germline V gene (reference sequence).

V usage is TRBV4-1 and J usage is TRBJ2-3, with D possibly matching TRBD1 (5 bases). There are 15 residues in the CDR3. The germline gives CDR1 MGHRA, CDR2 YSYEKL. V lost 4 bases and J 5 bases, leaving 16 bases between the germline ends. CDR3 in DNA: TGCGCCAGCAGCCCTCTGGGGCAGGGAAAAGATACGCAGTATTTT. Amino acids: CASSPLGQGKDTQYF.

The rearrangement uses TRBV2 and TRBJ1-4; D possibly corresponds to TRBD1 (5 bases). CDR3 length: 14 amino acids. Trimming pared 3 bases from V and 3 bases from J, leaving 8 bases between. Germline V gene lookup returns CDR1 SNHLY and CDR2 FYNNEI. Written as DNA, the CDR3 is TGTGCCAGCAGTGAGGGACTAGCTAATGAAAAACTGTTTTTT. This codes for CASSEGLANEKLFF.

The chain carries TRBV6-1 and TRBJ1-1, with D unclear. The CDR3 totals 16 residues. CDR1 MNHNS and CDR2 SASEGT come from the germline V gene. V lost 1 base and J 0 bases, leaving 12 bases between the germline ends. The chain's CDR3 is CASSEVGGRMNTEAFF. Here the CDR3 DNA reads TGTGCCAGCAGTGAAGTGGGAGGCAGAATGAACACTGAAGCTTTCTTT.

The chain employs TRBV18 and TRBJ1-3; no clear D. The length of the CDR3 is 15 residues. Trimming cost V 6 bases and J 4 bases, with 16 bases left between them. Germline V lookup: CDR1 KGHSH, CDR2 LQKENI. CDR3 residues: CASSPVGAGGNTIYF. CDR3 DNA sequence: TGTGCCAGCTCCCCGGTCGGTGCAGGCGGAAACACCATATATTTT.

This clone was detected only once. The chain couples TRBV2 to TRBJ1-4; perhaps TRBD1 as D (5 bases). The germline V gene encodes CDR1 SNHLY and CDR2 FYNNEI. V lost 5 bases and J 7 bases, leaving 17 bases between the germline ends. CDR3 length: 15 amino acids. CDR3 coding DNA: TGTGCCAGCAGTAACGACGAAGGGGCGCGTGAAAAACTGTTTTTT. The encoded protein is CASSNDEGAREKLFF.

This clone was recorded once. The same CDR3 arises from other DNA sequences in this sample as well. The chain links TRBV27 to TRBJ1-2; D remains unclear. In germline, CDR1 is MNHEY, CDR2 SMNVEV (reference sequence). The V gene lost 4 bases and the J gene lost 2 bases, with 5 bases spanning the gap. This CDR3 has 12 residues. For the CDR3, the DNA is TGTGCCAGCAGTTCCAGGAACTATGGCTACACCTTC. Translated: CASSSRNYGYTF.

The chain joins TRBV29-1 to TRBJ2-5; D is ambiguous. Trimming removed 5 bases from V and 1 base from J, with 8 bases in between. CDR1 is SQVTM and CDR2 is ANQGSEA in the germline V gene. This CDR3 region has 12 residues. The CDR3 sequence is CSVSVSQETQYF. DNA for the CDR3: TGCAGCGTTTCAGTCTCCCAAGAGACCCAGTACTTC. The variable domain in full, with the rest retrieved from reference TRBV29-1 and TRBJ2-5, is SAVISQKPSRDICQRGTSLTIQCQVDSQVTMMFWYRQQPGQSLTLIATANQGSEATYESGFVIDKFPISRPNLTFSTLTVSNMSPEDSSIYLCSVSVSQETQYFGPGTRLLVL.